The rows below give T cell receptor beta chains drawn from one sample of a study of neurological immune-mediated disorders. One entry per CDR3 protein, called by TCRdb with MiXCR from the 5' RACE reads. The table records approximately 50,000 distinct CDR3 sequences, roughly 3.5% of them present only once. The source material was PBMCs. The receptors originated from a young man with multiple sclerosis. Each CDR3 is given with its conserved first and last residue. D genes are given only for firm matches. Only part of the rows carry a size: once, few, many, or a class if the clone is expanded.

j_call d_call clone_size v_call cdr3_aa cdr3_nt
TRBJ1-1 TRBD1 - TRBV10-2 CASRLDRGTEAFF TGCGCCAGTCGTCTGGACAGGGGCACTGAAGCTTTCTTT
TRBJ2-7 TRBD1 many TRBV5-1 CASSLGTGGASEQYF TGCGCCAGCAGCTTGGGGACAGGGGGCGCTTCCGAGCAGTACTTC
TRBJ2-7 TRBD1 many TRBV24-1 CATWDRDDYEQYF TGTGCCACCTGGGACAGGGATGACTACGAGCAGTACTTC
TRBJ2-1 TRBD2 many TRBV5-6 CASSRGELPYNEQFF TGTGCCAGCAGTCGGGGGGAGTTACCCTACAATGAGCAGTTCTTC
TRBJ2-4 TRBD1 - TRBV12-3/TRBV12-4 CASSFGQGRNIQYF TGTGCCAGCAGTTTTGGACAGGGGCGAAACATTCAGTACTTC
TRBJ2-3 - many TRBV20-1 CSAESASTDTQYF TGCAGTGCGGAGAGTGCGAGCACAGATACGCAGTATTTT
TRBJ2-2 - - TRBV29-1 CSVEPDTNTGELFF TGCAGCGTTGAACCAGATACGAACACCGGGGAGCTGTTTTTT
TRBJ1-1 - many TRBV10-2 CASSQRLGEAFF TGCGCCAGCAGTCAACGGCTAGGTGAAGCTTTCTTT
TRBJ2-2 TRBD1 many TRBV9 CASRDQGAGGELFF TGTGCCAGCAGAGACCAGGGGGCGGGCGGGGAGCTGTTTTTT
TRBJ1-2 - - TRBV12-3/TRBV12-4 CASSSDAFYGYTF TGTGCCAGCAGCTCTGATGCTTTCTATGGCTACACCTTC
TRBJ1-6 TRBD1 medium-sized TRBV28 CASSQAGQESSPLHF TGTGCCAGCAGTCAAGCGGGACAGGAGTCCTCACCCCTCCACTTT
TRBJ1-1 - many TRBV5-1 CASSLDRNTEAFF TGCGCCAGCAGCTTGGACAGGAACACTGAAGCTTTCTTT
TRBJ2-1 TRBD1 many TRBV5-1 CASQTGVTNYNEQFF TGCGCCAGCCAGACAGGGGTCACCAACTACAATGAGCAGTTCTTC
TRBJ2-3 TRBD1 many TRBV28 CASSPPGTGVTDTQYF TGTGCCAGCAGTCCACCCGGGACAGGGGTGACAGATACGCAGTATTTT
TRBJ2-7 TRBD2 many TRBV20-1 CSAPPGLAGGFEQYF TGCAGTGCCCCCCCGGGACTAGCGGGGGGGTTCGAGCAGTACTTC
TRBJ1-2 - many TRBV12-3/TRBV12-4 CASSTGGRLDYGYTF TGTGCCAGCAGTACCGGGGGGAGATTGGATTATGGCTACACCTTC
TRBJ2-1 TRBD2 many TRBV3-1 CASRTSGNNEQFF TGTGCCAGCAGGACTAGCGGGAACAATGAGCAGTTCTTC
TRBJ2-1 - many TRBV20-1 CSARDIRDLRYEQFF TGCAGTGCTAGAGATATCCGGGACCTACGCTATGAGCAGTTCTTC
TRBJ2-3 - many TRBV5-1 CASSWTGGASTDTQYF TGCGCCAGCAGCTGGACTGGTGGCGCAAGCACAGATACGCAGTATTTT
TRBJ2-3 - many TRBV7-9 CASSLERDTQYF TGTGCCAGCAGCTTAGAGAGGGATACGCAGTATTTT
TRBJ1-6 - many TRBV5-6 CASSLQHSYNSPLHF TGTGCCAGCAGCTTGCAGCACTCCTATAATTCACCCCTCCACTTT
TRBJ2-2 TRBD2 many TRBV4-2 CASSQPLAGEYTGELFF TGTGCCAGCAGCCAACCACTAGCGGGGGAATACACCGGGGAGCTGTTTTTT
TRBJ2-5 - many TRBV7-2 CASSVVGTQYF TGTGCCAGCAGCGTTGTAGGGACCCAGTACTTC
TRBJ1-1 - many TRBV5-1 CASSLVGVDTEAFF TGCGCCAGCAGCTTGGTCGGGGTGGACACTGAAGCTTTCTTT
TRBJ1-1 - many TRBV12-3/TRBV12-4 CASSLQGGAFF TGTGCCAGCAGTTTACAGGGTGGGGCTTTCTTT
TRBJ2-1 - many TRBV2 CASSEIVSDEQFF TGTGCCAGCAGTGAAATTGTGTCAGATGAGCAGTTCTTC
TRBJ1-1 TRBD1 few TRBV7-2 CASSQGQGSVTEAFF TGTGCCAGCAGCCAAGGACAGGGGTCGGTCACTGAAGCTTTCTTT
TRBJ2-7 - - TRBV6-5 CASRLGLATYEQYF TGTGCCAGCAGACTCGGACTGGCTACCTACGAGCAGTACTTC
TRBJ1-1 TRBD1 many TRBV9 CASSHHRDRGGNTEAFF TGTGCCAGCAGCCACCACCGGGACAGGGGGGGGAACACTGAAGCTTTCTTT
TRBJ2-3 - many TRBV20-1 CSASPTPSTDTQYF TGCAGTGCTAGTCCGACTCCTAGCACAGATACGCAGTATTTT
TRBJ1-2 - many TRBV29-1 CSVELQERYGYTF TGCAGCGTTGAGCTCCAGGAGCGGTATGGCTACACCTTC
TRBJ2-5 - - TRBV29-1 CSVNPPRQDQETQYF TGCAGCGTTAACCCTCCCCGACAGGACCAAGAGACCCAGTACTTC
TRBJ1-2 - many TRBV28 CASNQATSFTF TGTGCCAGCAATCAGGCCACTTCGTTCACCTTC